This TCR beta chain originates from a study of T-cell reconstitution after alpha-beta-depleted transplantation in children. Whole-study results and caveats: From newly produced T cells came most of the T-cell counts and diversity one year after transplant.

CDR3 length equals 13 residues. Trimming shortened V by 5 bases and J by 11 bases, and 16 bases separated the two germline ends. Unique molecular identifiers were used to barcode this TCRbeta library. From the PCR reads, TCRdb called clonotypes with MiXCR, one entry per CDR3 protein. The sample holds roughly 670,000 distinct CDR3 sequences, around 13% seen once. This clonotype came up a few times. Its antigen is undetermined. The chain has TRBV12-3 or TRBV12-4 and TRBJ2-1; either TRBD1 or TRBD2 may fit D (6 bases each). The sample here was PBMCs, taken before TCRalphabeta/CD19-depleted stem cell transplant. This clonotype was sampled from a girl aged 2-10 years with congenital amegakaryocytic thrombocytopenia, due to receive a stem cell transplant. DNA for the CDR3: TGTGCCAGCAGTAGGGGGACTCCCCCTCAGCAGTTCTTC. Its translation is CASSRGTPPQQFF.